This entry lists 27 T cell receptor beta chains sequenced from one sample in a study of blood T cell repertoires in COVID-19 (dated by TCRdb to about 2020). The library was made by the immunoSEQ multiplex PCR assay. Held by TCRdb, this immuneACCESS table contains in-frame sequences only and omits some clones. Under half of the omission traces to an unresolved V gene where checked; the cause of the rest is unknown. The sample table holds 200,000 to 250,000 clones, of which approximately 80% were seen once. The biggest ten clones account for 1.9% of the sample. The sequenced sample consisted of peripheral blood. These receptors were taken from a man aged 25-45 years who had recovered from COVID-19.

The chain links TRBV7-9 to TRBJ2-7; 7 bases are shared with TRBD2. Germline CDR1 is SEHNR and CDR2 is FQNEAQ (reference sequence). Unmatched junction bases numbered 11, after V lost 5 bases and J lost 13 bases. The CDR3 has 12 residues. CDR3 amino acids: CASSPLYGDYYV. The DNA of the CDR3 is TGTGCCAGCAGCCCCTTATACGGGGACTATTACGTC.

V is TRBV2 and J is TRBJ2-7, with D perhaps matching TRBD1 (5 bases). The germline gives CDR1 SNHLY, CDR2 FYNNEI. The CDR3 totals 12 residues. Trimming removed 2 bases at V and 3 bases at J, with 5 bases between. DNA for the CDR3: TGTGCCAGCAGTGAACAGGGCTACGAGCAGTACTTC. It yields the protein CASSEQGYEQYF.

The chain carries TRBV5-8 and TRBJ1-2; D gene ambiguous. Trimming left V 0 bases short and J 7 bases short, with 10 bases between. The germline V gene encodes CDR1 SGHTS and CDR2 YDEGEE. The CDR3 spans 13 residues. CDR3 coding DNA: TGTGCCAGCAGCTTGGGGCAGATTGGTGGCTACACCTTC. Translation gives CASSLGQIGGYTF.

In its sample, this clone was seen a few times. The chain couples TRBV3-1 (or the pseudogene TRBV3-2) to TRBJ2-1; TRBD2 matches 7 bases. CDR1 LGHDT and CDR2 YNNKEL come from the germline V gene (reference sequence). V lost 1 base to trimming and J lost 8 bases; unmatched junction nucleotides: 11. This CDR3 is 16 amino acids long. The CDR3 DNA follows: TGTGCCAGCAGCCAAGCCGTATTCGGGGGGTTACATGAGCAGTTCTTC. Translating gives CASSQAVFGGLHEQFF.

V and J are TRBV5-1 and TRBJ2-2; 8 nucleotides agree with TRBD2. Germline V gives CDR1 SGHRS, CDR2 YFSETQ. The CDR3 loop spans 14 amino acids. The ends lost 3 bases at V and 4 bases at J; junction bases unmatched: 2. The CDR3 region is CASSSSGGTGELFF. DNA of the CDR3: TGCGCCAGCAGCTCGAGCGGGGGCACCGGGGAGCTGTTTTTT.

The chain links TRBV28 to TRBJ2-2; D call uncertain. CDR1 is MDHEN, CDR2 SYDVKM, per germline. The CDR3 contains 13 residues. V was trimmed by 7 bases and J by 2 bases, leaving 8 bases between them. Here the CDR3 DNA reads TGTGCCAGCATCGGGTCTAACACCGGGGAGCTGTTTTTT. The encoded protein is CASIGSNTGELFF.

The chain has TRBV20-1 and TRBJ2-1, with D possibly being TRBD2 (5 bases). This CDR3 is 12 amino acids long. V dropped 3 bases and J dropped 7 bases, with 10 bases sitting between them. Germline lookup yields CDR1 DFQATT and CDR2 SNEGSKA (reference sequence). The CDR3 DNA reads TGCAGTGCTAGTCTTAGGGAGAATGAGCAGTTCTTC. It specifies CSASLRENEQFF.

This chain connects TRBV5-1 to TRBJ2-7; the D gene is possibly TRBD1 (5 bases). This CDR3 spans 16 amino acids. Germline-derived CDR1 and CDR2 are SGHRS and YFSETQ. The V end lost 4 bases, the J end lost 4 bases, and 21 bases lay between the germline ends. CDR3 region: CASSPGAFGSLYEQYF. Here the CDR3 DNA reads TGCGCCAGCAGCCCTGGGGCCTTCGGGTCCTTATACGAGCAGTACTTC.

With regard to this clone: Sequence at one end of the junction differs from germline and may be a read error. The gene calls are TRBV27 and TRBJ1-1, with TRBD1 identical over 8 bases. The CDR3 totals 15 residues. Germline V gene lookup returns CDR1 MNHEY and CDR2 SMNVEV (reference sequence). This CDR3 reads CASSLSGTGNTEAFF. In DNA form, the CDR3 reads TGTGCCAGCAGTCTATCCGGGACAGGGAACACTGAAGCTTTCTTT.

The chain is built from TRBV7-9 and TRBJ2-2; tentative D call: TRBD2 (6 bases). Germline V gene sequence: CDR1 SEHNR, CDR2 FQNEAQ (reference sequence). This CDR3 has 15 amino acids. The V end lost 0 bases, the J end lost 2 bases, and 7 bases lay between the germline ends. CDR3 in amino acids: CASSLAGGNTGELFF. DNA of the CDR3: TGTGCCAGCAGCTTAGCGGGGGGAAACACCGGGGAGCTGTTTTTT.

The genes are TRBV12-3 or TRBV12-4 and TRBJ1-4; D is uncertain. The CDR3 length is 13 residues. V was shortened by 2 bases and J by 8 bases, with 9 bases between the two germline ends. This CDR3 reads CASSLSAYEKLFF. In nucleotides, the CDR3 is TGTGCCAGCAGTTTATCCGCGTACGAAAAACTGTTTTTT.

The chain couples TRBV7-8 to TRBJ1-2; 9 bases line up with TRBD1. V lost 5 bases and J lost 6; bases outside the gene matches: 10. Germline CDR1 and CDR2: SGHVS and FQNEAQ. The CDR3 extends over 15 amino acids. CDR3 DNA: TGTGCCAGCAGCCTTGCGGACAGGGGTAGCCATGGCTACACCTTC. Translating it yields CASSLADRGSHGYTF.

The chain recombines TRBV12-5 with TRBJ2-7, with 7 bases matching TRBD2. The junction had 7 bases not matched to a gene; V was cut back by 6 bases and J by 5 bases. The CDR3 sequence is 13 residues long. CDR1 and CDR2 from the germline V gene are LGHNT and FRNRAP. Here the CDR3 DNA reads TGTGCTAGTGGACAAACCCGGGGGGACGAGCAGTACTTC. This encodes CASGQTRGDEQYF.

The gene calls are TRBV9 and TRBJ1-1; TRBD1 agrees at 9 bases. CDR3 size: 13 residues. J gave up 7 bases and V 3 bases, and 4 bases lay outside the gene matches. Looked up from germline, CDR1 is SGDLS and CDR2 is YYNGEE. The CDR3 reads CASSATGGGEAFF. The CDR3 DNA is TGTGCCAGCAGCGCCACAGGGGGCGGTGAAGCTTTCTTT.

The chain links TRBV6-5 to TRBJ2-3; D may be TRBD1 (5 bases). This CDR3 contains 15 residues. V was pared by 4 bases and J by 4 bases, with 15 bases between. Germline V gene lookup returns CDR1 MNHEY and CDR2 SVGAGI. The CDR3 DNA follows: TGTGCCAGCAGTTCTAGGGCCAGGGCAGCAGATACGCAGTATTTT. This gives the protein CASSSRARAADTQYF.

This sequence joins TRBV7-3 and TRBJ1-5; D perhaps matches TRBD1 (5 bases). Germline V gene sequence: CDR1 SGHTA, CDR2 FQGTGA. The CDR3 has 16 residues. Trimming pared 8 bases from V and 2 bases from J, leaving 19 bases between. CDR3 sequence (DNA): TGTGCCAGCCGATACCCTCCGGGACTGTGCAATCAGCCCCAGCATTTT. The encoded protein is CASRYPPGLCNQPQHF.

The chain joins TRBV9 to TRBJ2-7; a possible D gene is TRBD1 (5 bases). This CDR3 has 15 residues. V dropped 0 bases and J dropped 4 bases, with 14 bases sitting between them. The germline V gene encodes CDR1 SGDLS and CDR2 YYNGEE. CDR3 sequence reads: CASSVDPQQVYEQYF. Written as DNA, the CDR3 is TGTGCCAGCAGCGTAGACCCCCAACAGGTTTACGAGCAGTACTTC.

J is TRBJ1-3 and V is TRBV29-1, with D perhaps TRBD1 (6 bases). V was trimmed by 3 bases and J by 7 bases, leaving 13 bases between them. This CDR3 region has 13 residues. Germline V gene sequence: CDR1 SQVTM, CDR2 ANQGSEA. For the CDR3, the DNA is TGCAGCGTTGACGACAGGTTTTCCAACACCATATATTTT. This sequence encodes CSVDDRFSNTIYF.

The chain joins TRBV18 to TRBJ2-7; 7 bases are a match to TRBD1. This CDR3 region has 14 residues. Germline V CDR1 and CDR2: KGHSH, LQKENI. V gave up 2 bases and J gave up 4 bases; unmatched junction bases: 5. The CDR3 is CASSPGTAAYEQYF. DNA for the CDR3: TGTGCCAGCTCACCAGGGACAGCTGCGTACGAGCAGTACTTC.

This chain connects TRBV10-2 to TRBJ2-4; no reliable D call. Germline assignment: CDR1 WSHSY and CDR2 SAAADI. This CDR3 comprises 14 residues. Trimming left V 2 bases short and J 11 bases short, with 16 bases between. The CDR3 DNA is TGCGCCAGCAGTGAGGGTCCTAGACCTCCTTTTCAGTACTTC. Translating gives CASSEGPRPPFQYF.

This clone appeared a single time. The chain is built from TRBV19 and TRBJ1-5; 11 bases line up with TRBD1. The germline V gene encodes CDR1 LNHDA and CDR2 SQIVND (reference sequence). The CDR3 extends over 16 amino acids. J gave up 4 bases and V 4 bases, and 6 bases lay outside the gene matches. The CDR3 nucleotides are TGTGCCAGTAGTACCGGGACAGGGGGTTTTAATCAGCCCCAGCATTTT. Residues: CASSTGTGGFNQPQHF.

In this sample, this clone turned up once. The chain employs TRBV2 and TRBJ2-3; D not resolved. This CDR3 spans 13 amino acids. Germline values: CDR1 SNHLY, CDR2 FYNNEI. Trimming took off 6 bases at V and 2 bases at J, with 9 bases between the two ends. The CDR3 DNA follows: TGTGCCAGCAGGATAACAGACACAGATACGCAGTATTTT. Protein sequence: CASRITDTDTQYF.

The chain couples TRBV12-3 or TRBV12-4 to TRBJ1-5; D gene uncertain. Trimming left V 7 bases short and J 1 base short, with 8 bases between. CDR3 length: 13 residues. CDR3 sequence reads: CASKPGSNQPQHF. CDR3 coding DNA: TGTGCCAGCAAGCCGGGAAGCAATCAGCCCCAGCATTTT.

This chain joins TRBV7-9 and TRBJ1-1; D gene uncertain. Germline V CDR1 and CDR2: SEHNR, FQNEAQ (reference sequence). The CDR3 is 14 residues long. V shed 6 bases and J shed 2 bases, with 13 bases lying between them. CDR3 in amino acids: CASSRDNLNTEAFF. The CDR3 DNA reads TGTGCCAGCAGTCGAGACAACCTCAACACTGAAGCTTTCTTT.

The chain joins TRBV3-1 (or the pseudogene TRBV3-2) to TRBJ2-5, with D perhaps TRBD2 (7 bases). Germline values: CDR1 LGHDT, CDR2 YNNKEL (reference sequence). This CDR3 is 16 amino acids long. Trimming stripped 3 bases from V and 5 bases from J, with 19 bases between. CDR3 DNA: TGTGCCAGCAGCCAGCTAAATTCGGGGGGCCTGGAGACCCAGTACTTC. Its translation: CASSQLNSGGLETQYF.

J is TRBJ2-5 and V is TRBV3-1 (or the pseudogene TRBV3-2); possibly TRBD1 for D (5 bases). V was clipped by 2 bases and J by 5 bases, with 18 bases between them. Germline-derived CDR1 and CDR2 are LGHDT and YNNKEL (reference sequence). The length of the CDR3 is 16 residues. Written as DNA, the CDR3 is TGTGCCAGCAGCCAATTCACGGCAGGGTCGGGTGAGACCCAGTACTTC. Protein sequence: CASSQFTAGSGETQYF.

Concerning this clone itself: The identical CDR3 is also encoded by other nucleotide sequences in the sample. This chain uses TRBV3-1 (or the pseudogene TRBV3-2) with TRBJ2-3; D may be TRBD2 (7 bases). Trimming removed 4 bases from V and 1 base from J, with 12 bases in between. The CDR3 extends over 15 amino acids. CDR1 and CDR2 from the germline V gene are LGHDT and YNNKEL (reference sequence). The CDR3 DNA sequence: TGTGCCAGCAGCCTCTCGGGGGGCCGCACAGATACGCAGTATTTT. It encodes CASSLSGGRTDTQYF.